Given below is one TCR beta chain in context. This sample is part of a study of T cell changes during pregnancy in multiple sclerosis. Method: immunoSEQ multiplex PCR; TCRdb's copy keeps in-frame clones and lacks some. The repertoire holds 84,000 or so clones, with around 93% as singletons. Trimming at V came to 0 bases and at J to 5 bases, leaving 2 bases not matched to a gene. This CDR3 contains 14 residues. Looked up from germline, CDR1 is SGDLS and CDR2 is YYNGEE. The source of this sequence is a female donor with multiple sclerosis, enrolled in a pregnancy study. The starting material was peripheral blood, obtained in the third trimester of pregnancy. V is TRBV9 and J is TRBJ2-7, with 10 nucleotides matching TRBD2. CDR3 sequence (DNA): TGTGCCAGCAGCGTAGTTAGCGGGGGGAACGAGCAGTACTTC. Translation: CASSVVSGGNEQYF.